This TCR beta chain was recovered during a study of CD4 T cells in relation to SARS-CoV-2 and coronaviruses. Study overall: TCR beta CDR3s were sequenced after 10-day antigen culture of PBMCs.

Method: immunoSEQ multiplex PCR; TCRdb's copy keeps in-frame clones and lacks some. The data show around 41,000 clones, approximately 80% seen once. Study-level points and caveats: Pre-pandemic and post-infection samples never came from the same donor.

This clone was seen more than once but under ten times. What it binds is unknown. More than 7.5 x 10^4 naive or memory CD4+ cells were cultured with CEF peptides for approximately eleven days. Germline V gene sequence: CDR1 KGHSH, CDR2 LQKENI. This CDR3 contains 15 residues. The V gene lost 2 bases and the J gene lost 2 bases, with 12 bases spanning the gap. The rearrangement joins TRBV18 to TRBJ2-5; D is unclear. What was sequenced was naive CD4+ T cells from PBMCs, cultured in vitro. Stated subset: naive CD4+ T cells isolated by negative enrichment. The TCR comes from an adult with COVID-19. The CDR3 nucleotides are TGTGCCAGCTCACCATGGGTACCCGCGCAAGAGACCCAGTACTTC. Protein sequence: CASSPWVPAQETQYF. Looking up the rest from reference TRBV18 and TRBJ2-5 gives the full variable domain: NAGVMQNPRHLVRRRGQEARLRCSPMKGHSHVYWYRQLPEEGLKFMVYLQKENIIDESGMPKERFSAEFPKEGPSILRIQQVVRGDSAAYFCASSPWVPAQETQYFGPGTRLLVL.